These 25 T cell receptor beta chains were sequenced from one sample in a study of control samples from healthy donors and cancer patients. The method was immunoSEQ multiplex PCR; TCRdb's version includes in-frame clones alone and lacks a portion of them. The sample includes about 150,000 clones, 80% to 90% of them seen just once. The specimen was blood. These receptors originate from a man between 18 and 35 years old in good health.

V is TRBV5-3 and J is TRBJ2-7; 9 bases fit TRBD1. TRBV5-3 is flagged as an ORF with uncertain function. The CDR3 loop spans 16 amino acids. The V segment lost 4 bases and the J segment 5 bases; nucleotides outside the gene matches: 13. The CDR3: CARSLNTGTGRHEQYF. CDR3 sequence (DNA): TGTGCCAGAAGCCTAAACACGGGGACAGGGCGACACGAGCAGTACTTC.

The J gene is TRBJ2-5, the V gene TRBV3-1 (or the pseudogene TRBV3-2), with D hard to call. V was shortened by 3 bases and J by 9 bases, with 17 bases between the two germline ends. CDR3 length: 14 residues. The germline V gene encodes CDR1 LGHDT and CDR2 YNNKEL (reference sequence). CDR3 sequence reads: CASSHLEPPWPQYF. The CDR3 nucleotides read TGTGCCAGCAGCCATCTAGAGCCTCCTTGGCCCCAGTACTTC.

The chain joins TRBV27 to TRBJ2-3; D is perhaps TRBD2 (5 bases). V lost 5 bases to trimming and J lost 1 base, with 13 bases between them. The CDR3 loop spans 15 amino acids. Germline V gives CDR1 MNHEY, CDR2 SMNVEV (reference sequence). The CDR3 bases are TGTGCCAGCAGTCGGAGCGACGGGGGCACAGATACGCAGTATTTT. Protein sequence: CASSRSDGGTDTQYF.

The chain uses TRBV5-1 and TRBJ2-7; D call uncertain. The CDR3 loop spans 16 amino acids. The germline V gene has CDR1 SGHRS and CDR2 YFSETQ. Trimming removed 0 bases from V and 2 bases from J, with 15 bases in between. The CDR3 nucleotides read TGCGCCAGCAGCTTGGACGGCGTGAAAGGTCCCTACGAGCAGTACTTC. It yields the protein CASSLDGVKGPYEQYF.

The chain uses TRBV29-1 and TRBJ1-5, with D perhaps TRBD1 (6 bases). From germline, CDR1 is SQVTM and CDR2 ANQGSEA. CDR3 size: 15 residues. V was clipped by 4 bases and J by 0 bases, with 13 bases between them. The CDR3 region has the DNA TGCAGCGTTGTCGCCGGAGGGGGTAGCAATCAGCCCCAGCATTTT. Translated, it gives CSVVAGGGSNQPQHF.

The CDR3 is CATSRDRQGDEQFF. The CDR3 bases are TGTGCCACCAGCAGAGATCGGCAGGGGGATGAGCAGTTCTTC. The V call is TRBV15, the J call TRBJ2-1, with 7 nucleotides matching TRBD1. The CDR3 has 14 amino acids. The germline CDR1 and CDR2 sequences are LNHNV and YYDKDF (reference sequence). With 0 bases clipped from V and 8 bases from J, the junction kept 4 bases outside the gene matches.

The chain has TRBV11-2 and TRBJ2-1, with 10 bases matching TRBD1. Germline loops: CDR1 SGHAT, CDR2 FQNNGV. This CDR3 has 13 residues. The V gene end was trimmed by 5 bases and the J gene end by 11 bases; junction bases not matched to a gene: 6. The CDR3 coding sequence is TGTGCCAGCAGCCACTTGGACAGGGGGAAGCAGTTCTTC. As protein: CASSHLDRGKQFF. The full variable domain, with the rest looked up from reference TRBV11-2 and TRBJ2-1, is EAGVAQSPRYKIIEKRQSVAFWCNPISGHATLYWYQQILGQGPKLLIQFQNNGVVDDSQLPKDRFSAERLKGVDSTLKIQPAKLEDSAVYLCASSHLDRGKQFFGPGTRLTVL.

The chain couples TRBV19 to TRBJ2-1; no reliable D call. This CDR3 spans 12 amino acids. Germline V gives CDR1 LNHDA, CDR2 SQIVND (reference sequence). With 1 base removed from V and 5 bases from J, the gap between germline ends came to 3 bases. The CDR3 sequence is CASSIGHNEQFF. Written as DNA, the CDR3 is TGTGCCAGTAGTATAGGTCACAATGAGCAGTTCTTC.

Here the CDR3 DNA reads TGTGCCAGCAGCCTCTGGACAGGATTTAGCAATCAGCCCCAGCATTTT. Its translation: CASSLWTGFSNQPQHF. The chain joins TRBV5-6 to TRBJ1-5; 7 nucleotides match TRBD1. There are 16 residues in the CDR3. The V gene's germline CDR1 is SGHDT and CDR2 YYEEEE. V trimming: 4 bases; J trimming: 0 bases; junction bases outside the gene matches: 7.

This clone was counted a single time. This sequence joins TRBV7-2 and TRBJ2-1, with unresolved D. Trimming stripped 2 bases from V and 1 base from J, with 9 bases between. The germline V gene encodes CDR1 SGHTA and CDR2 FQGNSA. The CDR3 has 15 residues. CDR3 nucleotide sequence: TGTGCCAGCAGCTTAACAGCGATATCCTACAATGAGCAGTTCTTC. This codes for CASSLTAISYNEQFF.

The genes are TRBV20-1 and TRBJ1-5, with 10 bases fitting TRBD1. Unmatched junction bases numbered 8, after V lost 3 bases and J lost 6 bases. CDR3 size: 15 residues. Germline loops: CDR1 DFQATT, CDR2 SNEGSKA (reference sequence). CDR3 residues: CSASAGTGEGQPQHF. The CDR3 nucleotides are TGCAGTGCTAGTGCCGGGACAGGGGAAGGTCAGCCCCAGCATTTT.

The J gene is TRBJ2-3, the V gene TRBV18; 9 nucleotides line up with TRBD2. The V and J ends lost 3 bases and 4 bases, in that order; junction bases with no gene match: 5. This CDR3 region has 15 residues. CDR1 is KGHSH, CDR2 LQKENI, per germline. The CDR3 DNA reads TGTGCCAGCTCACCGGCGGGGGGGGAAGCAGATACGCAGTATTTT. It specifies CASSPAGGEADTQYF. Variable domain in full (rest from reference TRBV18 and TRBJ2-3): NAGVMQNPRHLVRRRGQEARLRCSPMKGHSHVYWYRQLPEEGLKFMVYLQKENIIDESGMPKERFSAEFPKEGPSILRIQQVVRGDSAAYFCASSPAGGEADTQYFGPGTRLTVL.

This chain connects TRBV5-1 to TRBJ2-7; tentatively, D is TRBD2 (6 bases). Trimming shortened V by 0 bases and J by 13 bases, and 23 bases separated the two germline ends. Germline V gene lookup returns CDR1 SGHRS and CDR2 YFSETQ. CDR3 length equals 15 residues. The CDR3 nucleotides are TGCGCCAGCAGCTTGGCCAATATGGGCAGGGAGGCATATTACTTC. Translating it yields CASSLANMGREAYYF.

The chain uses TRBV9 and TRBJ2-6; no clear D gene. This CDR3 has 15 residues. V dropped 0 bases and J dropped 2 bases, with 6 bases sitting between them. Germline CDR1 and CDR2: SGDLS and YYNGEE. The CDR3 spells CASSVGGAGANVLTF. The CDR3 DNA follows: TGTGCCAGCAGCGTAGGTGGCGCTGGGGCCAACGTCCTGACTTTC.

The chain links TRBV6-5 to TRBJ1-6; D remains unclear. Germline lookup yields CDR1 MNHEY and CDR2 SVGAGI. V shed 0 bases and J shed 7 bases, with 7 bases lying between them. This CDR3 is built from 14 residues. The DNA of the CDR3 is TGTGCCAGCAGTTACTCGACGGCAAATTCACCCCTCCACTTT. As protein: CASSYSTANSPLHF.

V usage is TRBV30 and J usage is TRBJ1-5, with a possible D match to TRBD1 (6 bases). The CDR3 spans 11 residues. Germline values: CDR1 GTSNPN, CDR2 SVGIG (reference sequence). V was shortened by 5 bases and J by 11 bases, with 13 bases between the two germline ends. The CDR3 region is CAWAQGGAQHF. Written as DNA, the CDR3 is TGTGCCTGGGCACAGGGAGGAGCCCAGCATTTT. Full variable domain (remainder filled in from reference TRBV30 and TRBJ1-5): SQTIHQWPATLVQPVGSPLSLECTVEGTSNPNLYWYRQAAGRGLQLLFYSVGIGQISSEVPQNLSASRPQDRQFILSSKKLLLSDSGFYLCAWAQGGAQHFGDGTRLSIL.

This chain links TRBV18 with TRBJ2-1; D gene uncertain. Germline CDR1 KGHSH, CDR2 LQKENI. This CDR3 is built from 16 residues. Trimming stripped 4 bases from V and 3 bases from J, with 16 bases between. CDR3 sequence (DNA): TGTGCCAGCTCACGGTCAGCTGGGTCGGACTACAATGAGCAGTTCTTC. Residues: CASSRSAGSDYNEQFF.

The V gene is TRBV11-2, the J gene TRBJ2-5; D might be TRBD1 (6 bases). The CDR3 sequence is 14 residues long. V dropped 5 bases and J dropped 3 bases, with 13 bases sitting between them. Germline CDR1 reads SGHAT; CDR2 reads FQNNGV. The CDR3 DNA reads TGTGCCAGCAGCACCGACAGGACCGAAGAGACCCAGTACTTC. This codes for CASSTDRTEETQYF.

This chain connects TRBV7-6 to TRBJ2-1, with D perhaps matching TRBD1 (5 bases). V lost 5 bases and J 8 bases, leaving 16 bases between the germline ends. The CDR3 is made up of 14 amino acids. CDR1 is SGHVS, CDR2 FNYEAQ, per germline. CDR3 residues: CASSPHGGRDEQFF. CDR3 DNA: TGTGCCAGCAGCCCCCACGGCGGCAGGGATGAGCAGTTCTTC.

This rearrangement joins TRBV18 to TRBJ1-2; 7 nucleotides agree with TRBD1. CDR3 length: 14 amino acids. Germline V lookup: CDR1 KGHSH, CDR2 LQKENI. V dropped 6 bases and J dropped 4; count of bases not matched to a gene: 8. In nucleotides, the CDR3 is TGTGCCAGCTCCCCCCGGACAGGATTCTATGGCTACACCTTC. This sequence encodes CASSPRTGFYGYTF.

This clone was seen a handful of times. The chain joins TRBV6-5 to TRBJ2-3; a possible D gene is TRBD1 (5 bases). V was shortened by 7 bases and J by 4 bases, with 9 bases between the two germline ends. CDR3 length: 12 residues. Germline CDR1 reads MNHEY; CDR2 reads SVGAGI. The CDR3 reads CASTARADTQYF. The CDR3 bases are TGTGCCAGCACGGCCAGGGCAGATACGCAGTATTTT.

With regard to this clone: One end of the junction fails to match germline, which may point to a read error. CDR3 amino acids: CASSLGTSTDTQYF. The CDR3 DNA reads as TGTGCCAGCAGCCTAGGGACTAGCACCGATACGCAGTATTTT. The gene calls are TRBV3-1 (or the pseudogene TRBV3-2) and TRBJ2-3; TRBD2 matches 9 bases. The CDR3 is made up of 14 amino acids. CDR1 and CDR2 (germline): LGHDT, YNNKEL (reference sequence).

The chain is built from TRBV7-9 and TRBJ2-2, with D possibly being TRBD2 (6 bases). The germline V and J ends were trimmed by 5 bases and 7 bases, with 11 bases remaining between them. The germline gives CDR1 SEHNR, CDR2 FQNEAQ (reference sequence). The length of the CDR3 is 13 residues. The CDR3 DNA reads TGTGCCAGCAGCCAAACTAGCATCGGGGAGCTGTTTTTT. Residues: CASSQTSIGELFF.

The gene calls are TRBV18 and TRBJ1-3, with 7 bases that match TRBD1. V shed 5 bases, J shed 0 bases, and the junction held 13 bases outside the gene matches. Per germline, CDR1 KGHSH and CDR2 LQKENI. The CDR3 has 18 amino acids. For the CDR3, the DNA is TGTGCCAGCTCAGGAATCCCGGGACAGCGGTCCTCTGGAAACACCATATATTTT. Translation: CASSGIPGQRSSGNTIYF. Supplemented by reference TRBV18 and TRBJ1-3, the full variable domain reads NAGVMQNPRHLVRRRGQEARLRCSPMKGHSHVYWYRQLPEEGLKFMVYLQKENIIDESGMPKERFSAEFPKEGPSILRIQQVVRGDSAAYFCASSGIPGQRSSGNTIYFGEGSWLTVV.

This clone was seen just once. The genes are TRBV7-6 and TRBJ1-3; no clear D gene. The V end was cut by 1 base, the J end by 2 bases, with 12 bases between. Germline loops: CDR1 SGHVS, CDR2 FNYEAQ. This CDR3 has 16 residues. In DNA, the CDR3 is TGTGCCAGCAGCTTAGGCCCCGACGGGGCTGGAAACACCATATATTTT. Residues: CASSLGPDGAGNTIYF.